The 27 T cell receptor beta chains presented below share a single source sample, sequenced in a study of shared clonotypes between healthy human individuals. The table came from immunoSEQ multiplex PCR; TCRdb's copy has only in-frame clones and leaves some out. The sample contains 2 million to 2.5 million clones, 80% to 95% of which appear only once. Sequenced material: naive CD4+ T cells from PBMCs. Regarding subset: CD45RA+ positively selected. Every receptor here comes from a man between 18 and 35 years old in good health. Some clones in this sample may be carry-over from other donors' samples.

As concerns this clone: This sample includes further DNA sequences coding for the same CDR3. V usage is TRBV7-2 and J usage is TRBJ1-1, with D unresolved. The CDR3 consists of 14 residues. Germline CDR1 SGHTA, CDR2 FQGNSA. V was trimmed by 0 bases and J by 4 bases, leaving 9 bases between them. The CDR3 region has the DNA TGTGCCAGCAGCTTAGCTCCAGGAGGCACTGAAGCTTTCTTT. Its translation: CASSLAPGGTEAFF.

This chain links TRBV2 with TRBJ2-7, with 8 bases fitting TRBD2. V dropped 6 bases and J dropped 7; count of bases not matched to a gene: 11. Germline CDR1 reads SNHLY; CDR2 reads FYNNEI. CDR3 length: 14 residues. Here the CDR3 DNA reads TGTGCCAGCAGCCGGACTAGCCCGAGGGGGGAGCAGTACTTC. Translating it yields CASSRTSPRGEQYF.

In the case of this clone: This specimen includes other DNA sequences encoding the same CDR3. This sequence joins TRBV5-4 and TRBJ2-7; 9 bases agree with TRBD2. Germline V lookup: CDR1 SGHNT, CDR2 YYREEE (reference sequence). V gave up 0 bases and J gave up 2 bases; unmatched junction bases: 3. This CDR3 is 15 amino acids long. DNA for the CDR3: TGTGCCAGCAGCTTGGTTGGCGGGAGGGCCTACGAGCAGTACTTC. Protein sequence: CASSLVGGRAYEQYF. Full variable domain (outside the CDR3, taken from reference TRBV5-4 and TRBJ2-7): ETGVTQSPTHLIKTRGQQVTLRCSSQSGHNTVSWYQQALGQGPQFIFQYYREEENGRGNFPPRFSGLQFPNYSSELNVNALELDDSALYLCASSLVGGRAYEQYFGPGTRLTVT.

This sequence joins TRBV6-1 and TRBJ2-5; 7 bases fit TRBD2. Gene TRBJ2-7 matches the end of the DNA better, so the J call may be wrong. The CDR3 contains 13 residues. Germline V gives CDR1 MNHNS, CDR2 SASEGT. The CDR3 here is CASSLRGDYEQYF. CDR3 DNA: TGTGCCAGCAGTCTTCGGGGGGACTACGAGCAGTACTTC.

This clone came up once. This CDR3 is CASSYGTGGNWPQHF. DNA of the CDR3: TGTGCCAGCAGCTATGGGACAGGTGGTAATTGGCCCCAGCATTTT. V gene TRBV28 combines with J gene TRBJ1-5, with 8 bases lining up with TRBD1. J lost 9 bases, V lost 6 bases, and 13 bases had no gene match. CDR1 and CDR2 (germline): MDHEN, SYDVKM. The CDR3 is 15 residues long.

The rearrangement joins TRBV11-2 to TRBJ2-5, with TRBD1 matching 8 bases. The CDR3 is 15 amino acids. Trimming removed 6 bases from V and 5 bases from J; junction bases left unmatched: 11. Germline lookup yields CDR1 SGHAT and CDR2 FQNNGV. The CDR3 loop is CASSPTGAPRETQYF. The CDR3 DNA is TGTGCCAGCAGTCCGACAGGGGCCCCCAGGGAGACCCAGTACTTC.

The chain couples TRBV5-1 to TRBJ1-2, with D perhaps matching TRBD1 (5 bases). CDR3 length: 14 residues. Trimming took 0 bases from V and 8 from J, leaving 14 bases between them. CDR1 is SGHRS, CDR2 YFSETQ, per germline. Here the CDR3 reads CASSLAAQGPGYTF. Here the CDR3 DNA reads TGCGCCAGCAGCTTGGCCGCGCAGGGTCCCGGCTACACCTTC.

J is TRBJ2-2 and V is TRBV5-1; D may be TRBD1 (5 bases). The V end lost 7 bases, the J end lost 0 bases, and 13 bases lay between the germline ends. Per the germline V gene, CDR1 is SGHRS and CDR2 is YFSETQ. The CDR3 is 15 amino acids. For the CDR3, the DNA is TGCGCCAGCCAAGGGGCCTTCGCGAACACCGGGGAGCTGTTTTTT. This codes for CASQGAFANTGELFF. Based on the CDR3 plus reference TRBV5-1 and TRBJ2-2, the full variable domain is KAGVTQTPRYLIKTRGQQVTLSCSPISGHRSVSWYQQTPGQGLQFLFEYFSETQRNKGNFPGRFSGRQFSNSRSEMNVSTLELGDSALYLCASQGAFANTGELFFGEGSRLTVL.

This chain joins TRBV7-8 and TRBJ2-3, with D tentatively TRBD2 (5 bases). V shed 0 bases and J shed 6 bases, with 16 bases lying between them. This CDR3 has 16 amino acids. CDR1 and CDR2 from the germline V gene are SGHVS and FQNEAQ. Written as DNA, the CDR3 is TGTGCCAGCAGCTTAGCAATCGGGGATTTTATGGATACGCAGTATTTT. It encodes CASSLAIGDFMDTQYF.

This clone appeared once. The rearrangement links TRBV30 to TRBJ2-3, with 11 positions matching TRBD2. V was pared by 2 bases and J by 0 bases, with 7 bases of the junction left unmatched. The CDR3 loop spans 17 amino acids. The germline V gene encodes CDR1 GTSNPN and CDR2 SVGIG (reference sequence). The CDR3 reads CAWSTGLAGRSTDTQYF. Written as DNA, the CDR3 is TGTGCCTGGAGTACTGGACTAGCGGGCAGAAGCACAGATACGCAGTATTTT.

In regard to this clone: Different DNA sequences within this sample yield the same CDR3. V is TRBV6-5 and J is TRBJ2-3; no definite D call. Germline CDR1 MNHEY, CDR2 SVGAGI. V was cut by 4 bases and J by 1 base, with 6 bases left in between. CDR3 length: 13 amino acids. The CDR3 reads CASSSPGTDTQYF. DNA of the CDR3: TGTGCCAGCAGTTCCCCAGGCACAGATACGCAGTATTTT.

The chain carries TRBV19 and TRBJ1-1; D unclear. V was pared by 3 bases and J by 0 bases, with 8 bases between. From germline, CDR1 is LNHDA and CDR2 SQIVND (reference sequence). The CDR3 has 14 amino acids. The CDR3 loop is CASSIPALNTEAFF. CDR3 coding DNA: TGTGCCAGTAGTATCCCGGCGCTGAACACTGAAGCTTTCTTT.

Written as DNA, the CDR3 is TGTGCCAGTAGTAGACTCGGACTAGCGGGCGGAGAGACCCAGTACTTC. This gives the protein CASSRLGLAGGETQYF. V gene TRBV19 combines with J gene TRBJ2-5, with 11 bases matching TRBD2. The CDR3 is 16 amino acids. The germline gives CDR1 LNHDA, CDR2 SQIVND (reference sequence). With 4 bases clipped from V and 4 bases from J, the junction kept 8 bases outside the gene matches.

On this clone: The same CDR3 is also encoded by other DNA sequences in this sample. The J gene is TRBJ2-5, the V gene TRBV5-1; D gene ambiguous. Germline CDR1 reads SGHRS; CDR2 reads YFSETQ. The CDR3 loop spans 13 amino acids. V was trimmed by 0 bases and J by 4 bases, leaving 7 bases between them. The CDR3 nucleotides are TGCGCCAGCAGCTTGGTTGTGAGAGAGACCCAGTACTTC. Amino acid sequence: CASSLVVRETQYF.

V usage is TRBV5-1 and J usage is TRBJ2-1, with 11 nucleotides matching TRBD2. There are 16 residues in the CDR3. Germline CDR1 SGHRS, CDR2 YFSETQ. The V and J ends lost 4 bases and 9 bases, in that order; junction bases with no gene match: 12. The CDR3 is CASSPPLAGGGSEQFF. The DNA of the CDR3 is TGCGCCAGCAGCCCGCCCCTAGCGGGAGGAGGAAGTGAGCAGTTCTTC.

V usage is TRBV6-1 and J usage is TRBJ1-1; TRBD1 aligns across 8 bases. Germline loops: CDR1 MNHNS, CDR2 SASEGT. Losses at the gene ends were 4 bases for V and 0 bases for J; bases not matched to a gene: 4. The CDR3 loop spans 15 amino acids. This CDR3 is CASSGWTGLNTEAFF. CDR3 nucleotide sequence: TGTGCCAGCAGTGGTTGGACAGGGTTGAACACTGAAGCTTTCTTT.

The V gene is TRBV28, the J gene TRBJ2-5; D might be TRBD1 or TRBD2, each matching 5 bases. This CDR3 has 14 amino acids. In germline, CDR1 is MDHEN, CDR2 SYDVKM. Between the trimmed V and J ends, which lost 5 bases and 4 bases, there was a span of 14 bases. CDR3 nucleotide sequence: TGTGCCAGCAGTCCGTCCCCGGGGCGAGAGACCCAGTACTTC. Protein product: CASSPSPGRETQYF.

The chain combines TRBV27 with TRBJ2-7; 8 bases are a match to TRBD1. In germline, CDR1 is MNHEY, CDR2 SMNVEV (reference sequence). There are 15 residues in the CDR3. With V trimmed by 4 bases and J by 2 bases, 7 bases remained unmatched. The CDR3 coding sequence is TGTGCCAGCAGTTCGTCATCAGGGGGCACCTACGAGCAGTACTTC. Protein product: CASSSSSGGTYEQYF.

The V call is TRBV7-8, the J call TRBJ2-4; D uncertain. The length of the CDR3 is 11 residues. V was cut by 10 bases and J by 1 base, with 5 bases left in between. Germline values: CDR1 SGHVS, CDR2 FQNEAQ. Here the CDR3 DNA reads TGTGCCACTGGGGCCAAAAACATTCAGTACTTC. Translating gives CATGAKNIQYF.

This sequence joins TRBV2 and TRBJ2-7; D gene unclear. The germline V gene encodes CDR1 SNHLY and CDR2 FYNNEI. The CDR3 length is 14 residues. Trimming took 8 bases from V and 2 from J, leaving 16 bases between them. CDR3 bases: TGTGCCAGCGGACCGATTGGGGTCCCCTACGAGCAGTACTTC. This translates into CASGPIGVPYEQYF.

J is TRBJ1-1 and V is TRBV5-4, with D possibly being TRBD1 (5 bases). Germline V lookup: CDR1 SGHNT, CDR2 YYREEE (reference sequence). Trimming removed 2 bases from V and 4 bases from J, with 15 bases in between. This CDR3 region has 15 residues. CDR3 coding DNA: TGTGCCAGCAGCTTTCCCACAGGAGCGGGCACTGAAGCTTTCTTT. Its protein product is CASSFPTGAGTEAFF.

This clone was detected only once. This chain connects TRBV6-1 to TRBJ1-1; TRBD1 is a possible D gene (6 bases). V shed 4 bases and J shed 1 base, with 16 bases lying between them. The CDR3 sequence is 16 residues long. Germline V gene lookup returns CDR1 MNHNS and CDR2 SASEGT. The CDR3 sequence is CASSAKSGTPNTEAFF. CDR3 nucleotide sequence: TGTGCCAGCAGTGCAAAGTCCGGGACACCGAACACTGAAGCTTTCTTT.

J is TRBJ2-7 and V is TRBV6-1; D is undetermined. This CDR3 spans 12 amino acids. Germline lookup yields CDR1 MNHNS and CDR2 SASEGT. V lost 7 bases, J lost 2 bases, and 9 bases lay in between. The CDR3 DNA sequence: TGTGCCAGCACCCGAACCCCCTACGAGCAGTACTTC. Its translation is CASTRTPYEQYF.

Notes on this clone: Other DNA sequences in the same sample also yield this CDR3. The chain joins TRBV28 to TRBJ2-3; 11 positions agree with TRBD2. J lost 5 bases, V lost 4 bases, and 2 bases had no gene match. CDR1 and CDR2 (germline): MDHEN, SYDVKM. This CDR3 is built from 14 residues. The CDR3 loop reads CASSYGLAGDTQYF. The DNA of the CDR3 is TGTGCCAGCAGTTACGGACTAGCGGGAGATACGCAGTATTTT.

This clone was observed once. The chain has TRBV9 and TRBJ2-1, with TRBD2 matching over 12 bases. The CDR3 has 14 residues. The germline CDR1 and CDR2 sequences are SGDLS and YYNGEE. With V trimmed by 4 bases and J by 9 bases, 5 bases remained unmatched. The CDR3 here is CASSLTSGSTEQFF. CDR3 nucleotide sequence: TGTGCCAGCAGCCTGACTAGCGGGAGCACTGAGCAGTTCTTC.

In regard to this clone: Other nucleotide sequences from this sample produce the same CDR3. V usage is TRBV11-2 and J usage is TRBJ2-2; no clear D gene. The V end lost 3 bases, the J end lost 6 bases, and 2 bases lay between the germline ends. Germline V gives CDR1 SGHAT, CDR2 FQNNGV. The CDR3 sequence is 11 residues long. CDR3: CASSLAGELFF. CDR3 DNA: TGTGCCAGCAGCTTGGCCGGGGAGCTGTTTTTT.

This CDR3 is CASSYIGLKNTEAFF. The CDR3 DNA sequence: TGTGCCAGCAGTTATATCGGACTCAAGAACACTGAAGCTTTCTTT. The J gene is TRBJ1-1, the V gene TRBV6-5; no firm D call. The CDR3 is 15 amino acids. Germline-derived CDR1 and CDR2 are MNHEY and SVGAGI. V lost 3 bases, J lost 1 base, and 12 bases lay in between.